The entry that follows covers one T cell receptor (beta chain) sequence. The antigen remains unidentified. Produced via immunoSEQ multiplex PCR; TCRdb's table is partial and in-frame only. The sample records about 86,000 clones, 75% to 90% being singletons. The sample originates from a study of OX40 agonist ivuxolimab in advanced cancers. On the study more broadly: Ivuxolimab is an agonistic anti-OX40 (CD134) antibody, and patients were treated with it. Study-wide results and caveats: Among expanded peripheral T cells, antigen specificity went undetermined. Circulating CD4+ and CD8+ T cells showed clonal expansion by week 6 at 0.1 to 3.0 mg/kg.

J was trimmed by 4 bases and V by 1 base; bases with no gene match: 6. The CDR3 contains 18 residues. CDR1 is SGHDT, CDR2 YYEEEE, per germline. The specimen comprised CD4+ or CD8+ T cells sorted from blood, sampled in a trial of the OX40 agonist ivuxolimab. The receptor was isolated from an adult with an advanced solid tumor such as melanoma, head and neck, liver or kidney cancer. This sequence joins TRBV5-6 and TRBJ2-3; 16 bases match TRBD2. The CDR3 sequence: CASSLTGLAGGPPDTQYF. The CDR3 DNA reads as TGTGCCAGCAGCTTGACGGGACTAGCGGGGGGGCCCCCAGATACGCAGTATTTT.